Below, one TCR beta chain is given with its context. Germline lookup yields CDR1 SGHVS and CDR2 FNYEAQ. The CDR3 consists of 14 residues. V shed 5 bases, J shed 2 bases, and the junction held 6 bases outside the gene matches. This entry comes from a study of technical replicates of blood from a handful of donors. TCRdb keeps only in-frame clones here, not all; method: immunoSEQ multiplex PCR. This sample yields 53,000 or so clones, of which around 95% are seen a single time; 4.2% belongs to the top ten. Material for sequencing was PBMCs. The sequence came from a human donor in good health. Some clones in this sample may be carry-over from other donors' samples. The V gene is TRBV7-6, the J gene TRBJ2-7; TRBD1 agrees at 7 bases. CDR3 residues: CASSPDRPTYEQYF. The DNA for the CDR3 is TGTGCCAGCAGCCCGGACAGGCCGACCTACGAGCAGTACTTC.